The text below deals with one T cell receptor beta chain. As to time point: pretreatment peripheral blood. The CDR3 consists of 15 residues. V gave up 8 bases and J gave up 9 bases; unmatched junction bases: 7. Germline V gene sequence: CDR1 MNHNS, CDR2 SASEGT. Profiled with immunoSEQ multiplex PCR; TCRdb holds only in-frame clones, not every one. This table holds 55,000 to 80,000 clones, approximately 83% found once. The sample originates from a study of PD-L1 blockade in urothelial cancer. The overall study: Median blood clonality was around 0.074, with around 83,000 unique TCRs.

The sample here was PBMCs, taken around atezolizumab (anti-PD-L1) treatment. The chain carries TRBV6-1 and TRBJ2-1; 16 bases are shared with TRBD2. This TCR was sampled from a man aged 60-69 years with urothelial cancer. Here the CDR3 DNA reads TGTGCCAGCGCCGGGACTAGCGGGGGGGTCGGTGAGCAGTTCTTC. This translates into CASAGTSGGVGEQFF.